This note documents a single T cell receptor beta chain sequence. The target antigen is unknown. This specimen belongs to a study of early T cells in non-severe SARS-CoV-2 infection. Study-level background: Sequenced material consisted of bulk RNA (from unsorted whole blood), and chains were unpaired. Study-level findings and limits: Private and CD4 specificities were missed by VDJdb matching, skewed to anti-spike CD8.

The library protocol tagged individual cDNA molecules with unique molecular identifiers. TCRdb redid the calling of the 5' RACE reads with MiXCR, one entry per CDR3 protein. The sample holds some 46,000 distinct CDR3 sequences, about 10% seen once. J lost 3 bases, V lost 6 bases, and 4 bases had no gene match. This CDR3 contains 13 residues. The clonotype originates from an adult who was a healthcare worker with PCR-confirmed SARS-CoV-2 infection or an uninfected control (not recorded which). The sample consisted of whole blood. The chain carries TRBV12-3 or TRBV12-4 and TRBJ2-7; TRBD2 agrees at 8 bases. CDR3 protein: CASSRTSGYEQYF. CDR3 in DNA: TGTGCCAGCAGCCGCACTAGCGGCTACGAGCAGTACTTC.